The 5 T cell receptor beta chains presented below share a single source sample, sequenced in a study of graft-versus-host responses after intestinal transplantation. No antigen has been identified for these receptors. Some clones are missing from TCRdb's copy, which holds only in-frame ones; the method was immunoSEQ multiplex PCR. In the table there are roughly 98,000 clones, 90% to 95% of which are singletons. This sample comprised unstimulated CD8+ T cells sorted from spleen or lymph node cells, obtained before transplant. These receptors were obtained from a human donor who was the organ donor for an intestinal transplant.

The chain is built from TRBV7-8 and TRBJ1-2, with D unresolved. V lost 5 bases and J 5 bases, leaving 24 bases between the germline ends. The V gene's germline CDR1 is SGHVS and CDR2 FQNEAQ. This CDR3 has 17 residues. The CDR3 region is CASSPITVSLPKYGYTF. DNA of the CDR3: TGTGCCAGCAGCCCGATCACAGTCTCCCTTCCAAAGTATGGCTACACCTTC.

The CDR3 loop reads CASSIDGANEQYF. The CDR3 DNA follows: TGTGCCAGTAGTATAGATGGGGCAAACGAGCAGTACTTC. The chain is built from TRBV19 and TRBJ2-7, with a possible D match to TRBD1 (5 bases). This CDR3 contains 13 residues. Germline CDR1 and CDR2: LNHDA and SQIVND (reference sequence). Trimming removed 0 bases at V and 5 bases at J, with 8 bases between. The whole variable domain, remainder taken from reference TRBV19 and TRBJ2-7, is DGGITQSPKYLFRKEGQNVTLSCEQNLNHDAMYWYRQDPGQGLRLIYYSQIVNDFQKGDIAEGYSVSREKKESFPLTVTSAQKNPTAFYLCASSIDGANEQYFGPGTRLTVT.

The gene calls are TRBV6-4 and TRBJ2-3; TRBD1 is a possible D gene (5 bases). CDR1 and CDR2 (germline): MRHNA, SNTAGT. The CDR3 runs to 15 residues. The V end was cut by 0 bases, the J end by 2 bases, with 9 bases between. CDR3 residues: CASSDSDIPTDTQYF. The CDR3 DNA reads TGTGCCAGCAGTGACTCGGACATCCCCACAGATACGCAGTATTTT.

The V call is TRBV6-5, the J call TRBJ2-1; tentative D call: TRBD2 (6 bases). With 8 bases removed from V and 4 bases from J, the gap between germline ends came to 15 bases. Germline V gene lookup returns CDR1 MNHEY and CDR2 SVGAGI. CDR3 length equals 14 residues. For the CDR3, the DNA is TGTGCCAGCCGGGGAGGCAGGAAATACAATGAGCAGTTCTTC. Its protein is CASRGGRKYNEQFF.

This clone was recorded once. The V call is TRBV5-4, the J call TRBJ1-2; D call uncertain. The CDR3 is made up of 16 amino acids. Trimming pared 1 base from V and 2 bases from J, leaving 15 bases between. Germline V gene lookup returns CDR1 SGHNT and CDR2 YYREEE (reference sequence). CDR3 region: CASSLRGDWHNYGYTF. The DNA for the CDR3 is TGTGCCAGCAGCTTGAGAGGCGACTGGCACAACTATGGCTACACCTTC.